Here is one T cell receptor beta chain with its context. A few counts support this clone. This clone's antigen is unknown. The input lacks base qualities; no much larger clone sits a single base away. The library was obtained by the immunoSEQ multiplex PCR assay. This is the immuneACCESS table as TCRdb keeps it, with only in-frame sequences that have V and J called. A part of the clones is gone; compared with another copy, unresolved V genes explain less than half, and the rest is unexplained. The sample table shows 47,000 or so clones, and about 93% are seen once. More than 0.45% of the sample is held by the ten biggest clonotypes. The entry originates in a study of T cell changes during pregnancy in multiple sclerosis (dated by TCRdb to the late 2010s). Background for the entire study: The study examined how the T cell repertoire changed over the course of pregnancy in women with multiple sclerosis.

The TCR comes from a female donor with multiple sclerosis, enrolled in a pregnancy study. The starting material was CD4+ T cells from peripheral blood mononuclear cells, obtained in the first trimester of pregnancy.

The sequenced DNA: TGTGCCAGCAGCTCCCTCCCCCGGGTGAGCTCCTACGAGCAGTACTTC. Its protein product is CASSSLPRVSSYEQYF. The chain is encoded by TRBV11-2 joined to TRBJ2-7, with the D segment identity uncertain. V gives up 4 bases and J gives up 0 bases, and the segment between their germline ends measures 16 bases. According to the germline V gene, CDR1 reads SGHAT and CDR2 reads FQNNGV. The CDR3 contains 16 residues, cysteine and phenylalanine counted. Of the read, only the CDR3 DNA is kept; its 48 bases are in frame from base 1.